Listed below are T cell receptor beta chains from one sample, sequenced in a study of T cells in Graves' hyperthyroidism and ophthalmopathy. TCRdb redid the calling of the multiplex PCR reads with MiXCR, one entry per CDR3 protein. In the table there are 480,000 or so distinct CDR3 sequences, roughly an eighth of which are singletons. Sequenced input: blood. Receptors were obtained from a woman between 18 and 29 years old with Graves' hyperthyroidism. CDR3s include the opening cysteine and the closing phenylalanine or tryptophan. Fields, in order: J gene, clone size, D gene, V gene, CDR3 DNA, CDR3 protein. D genes are given only for firm matches. Clone size appears in some rows only: once, few, many, or a class for an expanded clone.

TRBJ1-2	many	NA	TRBV5-8	TGTGCCAGCAGCAGGCGGAGGGGGACCAAGGCATATGGCTACACCTTC	CASSRRRGTKAYGYTF
TRBJ2-7	NA	NA	TRBV6-2/TRBV6-3	TGTGCCAGCAGTTTAAGGTTGGGGGCAGGGCAGTACTTC	CASSLRLGAGQYF
TRBJ1-2	many	NA	TRBV27	TGTGCCAGCGGCCTTAACTATGGCTACACCTTC	CASGLNYGYTF
TRBJ2-3	many	TRBD2	TRBV9	TGTGCCAGCAGCACGGCGGGAGATCTAGATACGCAGTATTTT	CASSTAGDLDTQYF
TRBJ2-1	many	TRBD2	TRBV20-1	TGCAGTGCTAGAGTTGGCGGGAGCTCCTACAATGAGCAGTTCTTC	CSARVGGSSYNEQFF
TRBJ1-4	NA	TRBD1	TRBV25-1	TGTGCCAGCAGTGAAAGGACAGGGGTGGCAACTAATGAAAAACTGTTTTTT	CASSERTGVATNEKLFF
TRBJ2-6	many	NA	TRBV12-3/TRBV12-4	TGTGCCAGCCCCCTACGGGCCCAAAGCTCTGGGGCCAACGTCCTGACTTTC	CASPLRAQSSGANVLTF
TRBJ2-6	NA	NA	TRBV29-1	TGCAGCGTTGAAGCCCGTGTAGCGTTCTCTGGGGCCAACGTCCTGACTTTC	CSVEARVAFSGANVLTF
TRBJ1-4	NA	NA	TRBV5-8	TGTGCCAGCAGCAAGGACAGTTTTGCAACTAATGAAAAACTGTTTTTT	CASSKDSFATNEKLFF
TRBJ1-4	many	NA	TRBV6-1	TGTGCCAGCAGTGGCCAAGCCGGTTATGCAACTAATGAAAAACTGTTTTTT	CASSGQAGYATNEKLFF
TRBJ1-2	many	NA	TRBV20-1	TGCAGTGCCGTATCGAGGGGTTTGGATAACTATGGCTACACCTTC	CSAVSRGLDNYGYTF